Listed below are T cell receptor beta chains from one sample, sequenced in a study of blood T cell repertoires in COVID-19. Measured with immunoSEQ multiplex PCR; TCRdb has only the in-frame clones, and not every one. There are about 89,000 clones in the sample; 70% to 80% occur only once, and around 49% lies in the top ten. The sequencing input was peripheral blood. The receptors were gathered from a human donor in a cohort sampled during active COVID-19. Both conserved end residues are part of each CDR3. D genes are given only for firm matches. Not every row has a clone size; where given, it reads once, few, many or a size class.

>TRBJ2-1|TRBD2|TRBV5-8|13|-
CASRRELVDEQFF
TGTGCCAGCAGGCGGGAGTTGGTGGATGAGCAGTTCTTC
>TRBJ1-4|TRBD1|TRBV5-6|17|-
CASSFYSTDRDGEKLFF
TGTGCCAGCAGCTTCTACTCCACGGACAGGGATGGTGAAAAACTGTTTTTT
>TRBJ2-2|-|TRBV9|17|once
CASSLGDNRRYTGELFF
TGTGCCAGCAGCTTAGGCGATAACAGGCGATACACCGGGGAGCTGTTTTTT
>TRBJ2-6|-|TRBV28|17|-
CASTTPAGVSGANVLTF
TGTGCCAGCACCACTCCAGCGGGCGTCTCTGGGGCCAACGTCCTGACTTTC
>TRBJ2-1|TRBD1|TRBV7-9|12|once
CASRGDSNEQFF
TGTGCCAGCAGAGGGGACAGCAATGAGCAGTTCTTC
>TRBJ2-2|TRBD2|TRBV3-1/TRBV3-2|15|-
CASSQQLAGAGELFF
TGTGCCAGCAGCCAACAACTAGCGGGAGCCGGGGAGCTGTTTTTT
>TRBJ2-5|-|TRBV6-5|15|few
CASSPQAASRETQYF
TGTGCCAGCAGTCCCCAGGCCGCGAGTCGAGAGACCCAGTACTTC
>TRBJ2-7|-|TRBV3-1/TRBV3-2|12|-
CASSRGDYEQYF
TGTGCCAGCAGCCGAGGAGACTACGAGCAGTACTTC
>TRBJ2-5|-|TRBV9|14|once
CASSVGQPGETQYF
TGTGCCAGCAGCGTCGGCCAACCCGGGGAGACCCAGTACTTC
>TRBJ2-5|TRBD2|TRBV7-8|16|-
CASSLASSGIWETQYF
TGTGCCAGCAGCTTGGCGTCTAGCGGGATTTGGGAGACCCAGTACTTC
>TRBJ2-2|TRBD1|TRBV6-5|15|-
CASSYRTGHTGELFF
TGTGCCAGCAGTTATAGGACAGGGCACACCGGGGAGCTGTTTTTT
>TRBJ2-3|TRBD2|TRBV27|16|-
CASSLEITSGIDTQYF
TGTGCCAGCAGTTTAGAGATCACTAGCGGGATAGATACGCAGTATTTT
>TRBJ2-7|TRBD1|TRBV10-3|13|once
CAIQPGQGREQYF
TGTGCCATCCAACCGGGACAGGGAAGGGAGCAGTACTTC
>TRBJ2-2|-|TRBV13|17|-
CASSLFRGAGNTGELFF
TGTGCCAGCAGCTTATTTCGGGGGGCTGGAAACACCGGGGAGCTGTTTTTT
>TRBJ2-5|TRBD1|TRBV9|14|-
CASSVDDRAETQYF
TGTGCCAGCAGCGTAGATGACAGGGCGGAGACCCAGTACTTC
>TRBJ2-7|TRBD2|TRBV7-2|16|-
CASSPSGRPLSYEQYF
TGTGCCAGCAGCCCTAGCGGGAGGCCTCTCTCCTACGAGCAGTACTTC
>TRBJ1-3|TRBD1|TRBV5-1|15|few
CASSELTGPGNTIYF
TGCGCCAGCAGCGAGCTGACAGGGCCTGGAAACACCATATATTTT
>TRBJ1-2|-|TRBV19|15|-
CASSPQTRFPYGYTF
TGTGCCAGTAGTCCCCAAACAAGATTTCCTTATGGCTACACCTTC
>TRBJ2-2|-|TRBV28|12|-
CASSRGTGELFF
TGTGCCAGCAGCCGGGGTACCGGGGAGCTGTTTTTT
>TRBJ2-1|-|TRBV28|12|few
CASSLGLTGQFF
TGTGCCAGCAGTCTGGGACTTACCGGGCAGTTCTTC
>TRBJ2-1|TRBD2|TRBV7-2|16|-
CASSPWGGRAGNEQFF
TGTGCCAGCAGCCCGTGGGGCGGGAGGGCCGGGAATGAGCAGTTCTTC
>TRBJ2-7|-|TRBV5-1|14|-
CASSGGLSTYEQYF
TGCGCCAGCAGCGGGGGACTGTCGACCTACGAGCAGTACTTC
>TRBJ2-1|-|TRBV4-1|13|-
CTQTALPDNEQFF
TGCACCCAGACAGCGTTACCTGACAATGAGCAGTTCTTC
>TRBJ2-3|TRBD1|TRBV30|14|-
CAWSRGQATDTQYF
TGTGCCTGGAGTCGGGGACAGGCCACAGATACGCAGTATTTT
>TRBJ2-3|-|TRBV7-3|14|-
CASSPGLNTDTQYF
TGTGCCAGCAGCCCCGGACTGAACACAGATACGCAGTATTTT
>TRBJ2-7|-|TRBV28|14|-
CASTVAAGIYEQYF
TGTGCCAGCACCGTAGCGGCTGGCATATACGAGCAGTACTTC
>TRBJ2-4|TRBD2|TRBV19|16|-
CASSIDLALRGDIQYF
TGTGCCAGTAGTATAGATCTTGCCCTGCGGGGGGACATTCAGTACTTC
>TRBJ2-2|TRBD1|TRBV4-3|19|once
CASSHPGGHGNTNTGELFF
TGCGCCAGCAGCCACCCAGGGGGACACGGTAACACGAACACCGGGGAGCTGTTTTTT
>TRBJ2-1|-|TRBV25-1|15|-
CASSVDRSSYNEQFF
TGTGCCAGCAGTGTGGACAGATCCTCCTACAATGAGCAGTTCTTC
>TRBJ1-5|-|TRBV27|14|-
CASSFYGSNQPQHF
TGTGCCAGCAGTTTTTACGGTAGCAATCAGCCCCAGCATTTT